This entry is about one T cell receptor beta chain. This sample stems from a study of PD-1 blockade in classical Hodgkin lymphoma. Method: immunoSEQ multiplex PCR; TCRdb's copy keeps in-frame clones and lacks some. The sample lists 12,000 to 15,000 clones; roughly 80% were seen once. Stated time point: cycle 4 day 1 (C4D1), after 5 to 7 weeks of nivolumab. Every patient was affected by relapse after autologous stem cell transplantation, while exposure to brentuximab vedotin was not uniform. CDR1 SNHLY and CDR2 FYNNEI come from the germline V gene. Trimming took off 4 bases at V and 1 base at J, with 5 bases between the two ends. This CDR3 has 12 amino acids.

This TCR was recovered from a human donor with classical Hodgkin lymphoma. The source material was peripheral blood mononuclear cells (PBMCs), sampled before the fourth cycle of nivolumab. The chain carries TRBV2 and TRBJ2-7; the D is unclear. CDR3 nucleotide sequence: TGTGCCAGCAGTGGTGGGTCCTACGAGCAGTACTTC. It is translated as CASSGGSYEQYF.